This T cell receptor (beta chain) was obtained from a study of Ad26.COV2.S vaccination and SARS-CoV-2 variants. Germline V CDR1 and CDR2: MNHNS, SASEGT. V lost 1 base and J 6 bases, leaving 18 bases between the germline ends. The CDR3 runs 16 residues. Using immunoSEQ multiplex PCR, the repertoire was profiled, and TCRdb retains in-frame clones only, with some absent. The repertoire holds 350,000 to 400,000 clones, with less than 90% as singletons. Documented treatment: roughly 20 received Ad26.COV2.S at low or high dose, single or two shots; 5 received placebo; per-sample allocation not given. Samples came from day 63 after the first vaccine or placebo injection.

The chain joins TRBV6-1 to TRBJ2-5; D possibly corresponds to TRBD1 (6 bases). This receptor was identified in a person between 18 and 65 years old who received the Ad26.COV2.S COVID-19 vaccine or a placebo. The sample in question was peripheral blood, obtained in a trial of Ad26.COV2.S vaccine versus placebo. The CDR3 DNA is TGTGCCAGCAGTGAAGGCAGGGGACGGGGCCTAAAGACCCAGTACTTC. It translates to CASSEGRGRGLKTQYF.